Listed below are T cell receptor beta chains from one sample, sequenced in a study of OX40 agonist ivuxolimab in advanced cancers. This table comes from immunoSEQ multiplex PCR, and its TCRdb copy is limited to in-frame clones, with some not included. The data contain 30,000 to 45,000 clones, approximately 80% of them seen just once; the ten biggest clones take up around 10%. The sample consisted of CD4+ or CD8+ T cells sorted from blood, taken in a trial of the OX40 agonist ivuxolimab. The receptors were gathered from an adult with an advanced solid tumor such as melanoma, head and neck, liver or kidney cancer. CDR3s include the opening cysteine and the closing phenylalanine or tryptophan. D genes are given only for firm matches.

v_gene	d_gene	j_gene	CDR3aa
TRBV7-8	-	TRBJ2-7	CASSLGSTGKYEQYF
TRBV11-2	-	TRBJ2-3	CASSLTSSTDTQYF
TRBV28	TRBD2	TRBJ2-5	CASSPQLASQYF
TRBV9	TRBD1	TRBJ1-1	CASSVTGGVNTEAFF
TRBV27	-	TRBJ1-1	CASSLRPDTNTEAFF
TRBV14	-	TRBJ1-1	CASRQVGGLNTEAFF
TRBV5-1	-	TRBJ1-1	CASSLAGRTEAFF
TRBV7-9	TRBD1	TRBJ2-5	CASADRGGETQYF
TRBV6-6	-	TRBJ2-1	CAGGRIGNEQFF
TRBV2	-	TRBJ2-1	CASSVRTDNEQFF
TRBV19	TRBD1	TRBJ1-1	CASSIQVWDRGRGTEAFF
TRBV15	TRBD1	TRBJ1-2	CATSRGGSDRVGGYTF
TRBV7-9	TRBD1	TRBJ1-1	CASTRGAEAFF
TRBV5-8	-	TRBJ2-5	CASSGGSGGGETQYF
TRBV5-1	-	TRBJ2-7	CASSPGMGTHYEQYF
TRBV6-1	-	TRBJ1-2	CASTRTDLYGYTF
TRBV25-1	-	TRBJ2-5	CASSNPGPQVTQYF
TRBV30	-	TRBJ2-3	CAWSVWGSTDTQYF
TRBV11-1	TRBD1	TRBJ1-2	CASSFTQGVGYGYTF
TRBV6-5	-	TRBJ1-6	CASSYVSGNSPLHF
TRBV10-2	-	TRBJ1-5	CASSGQEGGRAFRGQPQHF
TRBV5-4	-	TRBJ1-2	CASSSSGGYTF
TRBV6-1	TRBD2	TRBJ2-3	CASSGGTSIKDTQYF
TRBV4-1	-	TRBJ1-2	CASSQEGSNYGYTF
TRBV30	TRBD2	TRBJ2-1	CAWSLGLAINNEQFF
TRBV30	-	TRBJ1-1	CAWRLQGSTEAFF
TRBV6-1	-	TRBJ1-2	CASSERGGTYGYTF
TRBV6-6	-	TRBJ2-6	CASSWGSSGANVLTF
TRBV9	-	TRBJ2-3	CASSEEASTYTDTQYF
TRBV28	-	TRBJ1-6	CASSFRSGNSPLHF
TRBV7-7	-	TRBJ2-5	CASSWNPQGETQYF
TRBV25-1	-	TRBJ2-1	CASSAPGQSYNEQFF
TRBV5-6	-	TRBJ1-5	CASSLSAGQPQHF
TRBV19	-	TRBJ2-1	CASQQGVNYNEQFF
TRBV6-6	TRBD2	TRBJ2-7	CASSSSSGYEQYF
TRBV27	TRBD1	TRBJ1-5	CASSYGQAQRQPQHF
TRBV5-5	TRBD1	TRBJ1-1	CASSVGQGIMNTEAFF
TRBV6-1	TRBD1	TRBJ2-5	CASSEGTGMRETQYF
TRBV25-1	-	TRBJ2-5	CASSEYKGTYEEQYF
TRBV2	-	TRBJ2-4	CASRRRQEGENIQYF
TRBV5-2	-	TRBJ2-2	CASSPLPSTGELFF
TRBV5-1	-	TRBJ1-2	CASSSTTGYGYTF
TRBV27	-	TRBJ2-5	CASSRQGGQETQYF
TRBV9	-	TRBJ1-2	CASSANPKLGAAGGYTF
TRBV30	-	TRBJ1-3	CAWSVPRKGRPGNTIYF
TRBV13	-	TRBJ2-7	CASSPPAAYEQYF
TRBV5-1	-	TRBJ2-7	CASSFNRLSSYEQYF
TRBV10-1	-	TRBJ2-3	CASSLDVGTDTQYF
TRBV5-6	TRBD2	TRBJ2-2	CASSLLAGGGELFF
TRBV6-5	TRBD1	TRBJ1-1	CASRGSQGGTEAFF
TRBV5-1	-	TRBJ2-3	CASSLVAGGSTDTQYF
TRBV30	-	TRBJ1-1	CAWRPGMNTEAFF
TRBV10-3	TRBD2	TRBJ2-1	CAISERLTSGGVF
TRBV7-6	TRBD2	TRBJ2-1	CASSLAGGAYEQFF
TRBV5-5	TRBD1	TRBJ1-1	CASSTGVGTEAFF
TRBV5-1	-	TRBJ1-1	CASRRQSHTEAFF